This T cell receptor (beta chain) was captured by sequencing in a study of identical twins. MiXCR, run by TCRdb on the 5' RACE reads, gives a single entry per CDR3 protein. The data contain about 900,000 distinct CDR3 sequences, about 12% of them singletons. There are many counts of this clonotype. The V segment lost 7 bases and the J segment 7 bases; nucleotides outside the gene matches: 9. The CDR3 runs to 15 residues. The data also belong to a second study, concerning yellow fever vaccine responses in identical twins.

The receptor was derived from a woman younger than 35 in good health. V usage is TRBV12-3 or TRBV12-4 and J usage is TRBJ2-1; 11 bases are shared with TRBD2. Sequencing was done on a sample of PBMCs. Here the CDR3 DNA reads TGTGCCAGCACCCAGACTAGCGGGATTGGAAATGAGCAGTTCTTC. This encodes CASTQTSGIGNEQFF.